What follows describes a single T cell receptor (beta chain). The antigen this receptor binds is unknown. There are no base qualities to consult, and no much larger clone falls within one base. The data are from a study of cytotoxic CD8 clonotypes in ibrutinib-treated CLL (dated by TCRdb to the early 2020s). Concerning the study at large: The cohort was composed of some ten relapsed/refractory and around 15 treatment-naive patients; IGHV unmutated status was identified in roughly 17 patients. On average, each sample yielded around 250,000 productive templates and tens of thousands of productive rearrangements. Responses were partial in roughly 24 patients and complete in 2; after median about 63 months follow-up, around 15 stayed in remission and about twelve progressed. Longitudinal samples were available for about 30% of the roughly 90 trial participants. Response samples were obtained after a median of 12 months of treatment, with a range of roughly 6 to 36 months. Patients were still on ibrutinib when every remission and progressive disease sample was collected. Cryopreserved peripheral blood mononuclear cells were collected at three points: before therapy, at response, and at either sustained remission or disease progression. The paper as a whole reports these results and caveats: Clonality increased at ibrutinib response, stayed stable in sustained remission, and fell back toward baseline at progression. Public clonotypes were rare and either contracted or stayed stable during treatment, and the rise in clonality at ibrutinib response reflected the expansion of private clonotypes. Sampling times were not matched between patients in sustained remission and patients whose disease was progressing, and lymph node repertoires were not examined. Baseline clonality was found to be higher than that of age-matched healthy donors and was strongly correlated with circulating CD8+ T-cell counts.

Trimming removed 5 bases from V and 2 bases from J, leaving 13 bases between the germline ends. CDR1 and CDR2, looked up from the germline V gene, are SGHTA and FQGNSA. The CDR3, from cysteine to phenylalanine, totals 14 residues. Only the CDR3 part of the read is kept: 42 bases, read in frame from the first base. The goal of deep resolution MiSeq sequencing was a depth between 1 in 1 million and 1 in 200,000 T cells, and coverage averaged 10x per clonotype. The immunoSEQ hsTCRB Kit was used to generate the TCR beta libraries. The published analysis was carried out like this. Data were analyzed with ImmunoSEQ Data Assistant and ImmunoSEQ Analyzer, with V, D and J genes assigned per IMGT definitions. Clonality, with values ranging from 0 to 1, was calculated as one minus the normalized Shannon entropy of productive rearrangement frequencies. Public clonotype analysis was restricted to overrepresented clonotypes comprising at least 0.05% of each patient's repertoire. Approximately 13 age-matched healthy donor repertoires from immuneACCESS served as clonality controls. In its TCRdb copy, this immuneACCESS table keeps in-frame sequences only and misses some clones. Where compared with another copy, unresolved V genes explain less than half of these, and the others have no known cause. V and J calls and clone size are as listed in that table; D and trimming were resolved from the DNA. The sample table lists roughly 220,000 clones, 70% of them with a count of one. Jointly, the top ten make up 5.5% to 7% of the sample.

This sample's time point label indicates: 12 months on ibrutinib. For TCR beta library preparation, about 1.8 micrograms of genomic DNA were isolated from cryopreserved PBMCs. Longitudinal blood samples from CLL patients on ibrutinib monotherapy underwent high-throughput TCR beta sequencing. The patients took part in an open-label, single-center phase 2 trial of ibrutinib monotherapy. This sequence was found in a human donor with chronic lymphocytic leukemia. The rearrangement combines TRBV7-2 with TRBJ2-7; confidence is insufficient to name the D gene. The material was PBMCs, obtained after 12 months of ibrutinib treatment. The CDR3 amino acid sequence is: CASSARYDPYEQYF. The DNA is TGTGCCAGCAGCGCCCGATATGATCCCTACGAGCAGTACTTC. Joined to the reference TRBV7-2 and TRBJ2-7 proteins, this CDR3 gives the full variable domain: GAGVSQSPSNKVTEKGKDVELRCDPISGHTALYWYRQSLGQGLEFLIYFQGNSAPDKSGLPSDRFSAERTGGSVSTLTIQRTQQEDSAVYLCASSARYDPYEQYFGPGTRLTVT.